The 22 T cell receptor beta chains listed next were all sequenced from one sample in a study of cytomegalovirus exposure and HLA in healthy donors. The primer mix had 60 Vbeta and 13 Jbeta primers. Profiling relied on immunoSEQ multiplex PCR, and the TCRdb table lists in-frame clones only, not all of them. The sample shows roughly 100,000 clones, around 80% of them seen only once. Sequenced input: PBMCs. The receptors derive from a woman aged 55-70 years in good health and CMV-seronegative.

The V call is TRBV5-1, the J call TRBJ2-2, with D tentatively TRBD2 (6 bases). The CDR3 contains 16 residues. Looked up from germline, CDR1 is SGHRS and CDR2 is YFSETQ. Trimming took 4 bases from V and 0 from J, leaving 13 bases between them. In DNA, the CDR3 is TGCGCCAGCAGCATTGCCGGGACTCCGAACACCGGGGAGCTGTTTTTT. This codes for CASSIAGTPNTGELFF.

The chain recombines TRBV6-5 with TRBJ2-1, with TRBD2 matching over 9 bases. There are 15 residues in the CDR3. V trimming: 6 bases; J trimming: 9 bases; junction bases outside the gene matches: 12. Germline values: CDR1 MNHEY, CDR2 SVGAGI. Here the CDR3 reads CASRDGGRASGEQFF. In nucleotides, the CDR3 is TGTGCCAGCAGAGATGGCGGGAGGGCCTCCGGTGAGCAGTTCTTC.

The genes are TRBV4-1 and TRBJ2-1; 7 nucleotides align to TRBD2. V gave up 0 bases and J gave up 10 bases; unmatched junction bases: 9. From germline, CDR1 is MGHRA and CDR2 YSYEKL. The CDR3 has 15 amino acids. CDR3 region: CASSQDTGGPREQFF. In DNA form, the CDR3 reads TGCGCCAGCAGCCAAGATACGGGAGGCCCCAGGGAGCAGTTCTTC.

CDR3 residues: CASSSLGTGGRTNYGYTF. CDR3 bases: TGTGCCAGCAGCTCCCTTGGGACCGGTGGGAGGACGAACTATGGCTACACCTTC. The rearrangement uses TRBV11-2 and TRBJ1-2, with D possibly TRBD1 on 5 matching bases. V lost 4 bases and J 2 bases, leaving 23 bases between the germline ends. Germline lookup yields CDR1 SGHAT and CDR2 FQNNGV. CDR3 length equals 18 residues. Full variable domain (outside the CDR3, taken from reference TRBV11-2 and TRBJ1-2): EAGVAQSPRYKIIEKRQSVAFWCNPISGHATLYWYQQILGQGPKLLIQFQNNGVVDDSQLPKDRFSAERLKGVDSTLKIQPAKLEDSAVYLCASSSLGTGGRTNYGYTFGSGTRLTVV.

The CDR3 is CASSLAPGARRDEAFF. CDR3 sequence (DNA): TGTGCCAGCAGCTTAGCGCCCGGGGCGCGGAGGGATGAAGCTTTCTTT. This rearrangement joins TRBV7-2 to TRBJ1-1, with D possibly matching TRBD1 (5 bases). CDR3 length: 16 amino acids. Germline lookup yields CDR1 SGHTA and CDR2 FQGNSA. Trimming removed 0 bases from V and 7 bases from J, with 18 bases in between.

The CDR3 DNA reads as TGTGCCAGCAGTTTTCGAGGAATTCTACCGCATGGCTACACCTTC. It specifies CASSFRGILPHGYTF. V gene TRBV28 combines with J gene TRBJ1-2; D not certain. Trimming removed 3 bases from V and 6 bases from J, with 17 bases in between. Germline V gene lookup returns CDR1 MDHEN and CDR2 SYDVKM. The CDR3 consists of 15 residues.

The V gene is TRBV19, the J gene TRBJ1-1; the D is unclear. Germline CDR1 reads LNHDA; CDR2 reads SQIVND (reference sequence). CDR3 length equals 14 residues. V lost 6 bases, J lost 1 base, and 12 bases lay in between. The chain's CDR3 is CASSFRYGNTEAFF. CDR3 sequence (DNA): TGTGCCAGTAGCTTCCGATACGGGAACACTGAAGCTTTCTTT.

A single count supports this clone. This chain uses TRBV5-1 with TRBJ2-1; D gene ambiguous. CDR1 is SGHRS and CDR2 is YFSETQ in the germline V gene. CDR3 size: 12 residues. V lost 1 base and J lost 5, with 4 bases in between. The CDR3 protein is CASSLNNNEQFF. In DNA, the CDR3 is TGCGCCAGCAGCTTGAATAACAATGAGCAGTTCTTC.

Here the CDR3 DNA reads TGCGCCAGCAGCCAAGGAGTTATCGGAGATCAGCCCCAGCATTTT. It codes for CASSQGVIGDQPQHF. V and J are TRBV4-3 and TRBJ1-5; D gene unclear. The CDR3 extends over 15 amino acids. V lost 1 base, J lost 5 bases, and 12 bases lay in between. The germline gives CDR1 LGHNA, CDR2 YSLEER.

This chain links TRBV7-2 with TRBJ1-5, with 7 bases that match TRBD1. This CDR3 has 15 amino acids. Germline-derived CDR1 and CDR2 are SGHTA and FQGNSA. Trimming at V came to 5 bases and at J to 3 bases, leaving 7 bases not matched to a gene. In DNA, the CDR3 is TGTGCCAGCAGCCCACTGGGACAGAACAATCAGCCCCAGCATTTT. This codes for CASSPLGQNNQPQHF.

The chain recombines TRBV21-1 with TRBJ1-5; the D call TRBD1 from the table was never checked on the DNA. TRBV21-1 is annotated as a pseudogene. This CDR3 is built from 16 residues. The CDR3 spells CASSNSQGEHNQPQHF. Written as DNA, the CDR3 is TGTGCCAGCAGCAACTCCCAGGGGGAGCACAATCAGCCCCAGCATTTT.

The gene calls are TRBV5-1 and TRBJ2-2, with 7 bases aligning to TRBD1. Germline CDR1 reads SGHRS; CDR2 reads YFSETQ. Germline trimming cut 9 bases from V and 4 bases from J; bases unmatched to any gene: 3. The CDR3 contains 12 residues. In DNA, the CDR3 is TGCGCCACTCAGGGGGTCACCGGGGAGCTGTTTTTT. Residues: CATQGVTGELFF.

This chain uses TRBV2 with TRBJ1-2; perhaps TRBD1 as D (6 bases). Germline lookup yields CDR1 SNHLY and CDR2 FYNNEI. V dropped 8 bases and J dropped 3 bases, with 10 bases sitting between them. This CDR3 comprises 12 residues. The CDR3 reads CASRNRDYGYTF. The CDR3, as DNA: TGTGCCAGCCGAAACAGGGACTATGGCTACACCTTC.

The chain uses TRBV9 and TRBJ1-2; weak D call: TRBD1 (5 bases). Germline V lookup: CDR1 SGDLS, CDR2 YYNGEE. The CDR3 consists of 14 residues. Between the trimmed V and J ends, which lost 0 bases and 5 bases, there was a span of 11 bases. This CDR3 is CASSVDPQAYGYTF. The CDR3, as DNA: TGTGCCAGCAGCGTAGATCCACAGGCGTATGGCTACACCTTC.

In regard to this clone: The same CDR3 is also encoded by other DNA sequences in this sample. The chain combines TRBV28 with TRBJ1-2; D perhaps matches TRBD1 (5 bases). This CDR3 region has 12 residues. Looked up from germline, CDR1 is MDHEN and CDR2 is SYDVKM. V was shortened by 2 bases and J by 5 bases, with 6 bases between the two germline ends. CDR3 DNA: TGTGCCAGCAGTTTAAGGGGTTATGGCTACACCTTC. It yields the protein CASSLRGYGYTF.

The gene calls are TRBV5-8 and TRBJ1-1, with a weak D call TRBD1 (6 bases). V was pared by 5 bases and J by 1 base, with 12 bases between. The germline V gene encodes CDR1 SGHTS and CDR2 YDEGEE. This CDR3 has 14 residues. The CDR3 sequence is CASRRQETNTEAFF. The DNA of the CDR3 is TGTGCCAGCAGGAGACAGGAGACGAACACTGAAGCTTTCTTT.

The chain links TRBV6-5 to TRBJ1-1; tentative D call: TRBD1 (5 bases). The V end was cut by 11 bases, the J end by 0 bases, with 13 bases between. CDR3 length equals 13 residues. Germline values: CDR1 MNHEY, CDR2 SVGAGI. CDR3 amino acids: CAAGVSMNTEAFF. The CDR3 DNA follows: TGTGCCGCGGGGGTGTCCATGAACACTGAAGCTTTCTTT.

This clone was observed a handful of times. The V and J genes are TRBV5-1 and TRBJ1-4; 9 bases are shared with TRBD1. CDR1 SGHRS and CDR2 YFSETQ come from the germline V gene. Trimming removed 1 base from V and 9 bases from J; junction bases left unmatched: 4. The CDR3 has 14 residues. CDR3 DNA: TGCGCCAGCAGCTTGACAGGGGGCCTACAAAAACTGTTTTTT. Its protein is CASSLTGGLQKLFF.

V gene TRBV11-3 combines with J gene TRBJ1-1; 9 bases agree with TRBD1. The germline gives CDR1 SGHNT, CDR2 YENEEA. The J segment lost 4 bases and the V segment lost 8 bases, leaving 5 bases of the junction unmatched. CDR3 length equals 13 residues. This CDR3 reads CASAVGQGTEAFF. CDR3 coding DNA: TGTGCCAGCGCCGTGGGACAGGGCACTGAAGCTTTCTTT.

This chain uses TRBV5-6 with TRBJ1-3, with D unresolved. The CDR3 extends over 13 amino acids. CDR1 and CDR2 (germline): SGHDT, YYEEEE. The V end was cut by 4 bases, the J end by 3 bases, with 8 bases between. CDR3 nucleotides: TGTGCCAGCAGCCCCCCCAGTGGAAACACCATATATTTT. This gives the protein CASSPPSGNTIYF.

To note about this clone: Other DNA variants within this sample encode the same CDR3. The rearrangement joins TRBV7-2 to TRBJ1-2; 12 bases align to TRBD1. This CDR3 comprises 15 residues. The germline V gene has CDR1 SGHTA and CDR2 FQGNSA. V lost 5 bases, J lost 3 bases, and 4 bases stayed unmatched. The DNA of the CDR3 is TGTGCCAGCAGCCAGGGACAGGGGGCTGACTATGGCTACACCTTC. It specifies CASSQGQGADYGYTF.

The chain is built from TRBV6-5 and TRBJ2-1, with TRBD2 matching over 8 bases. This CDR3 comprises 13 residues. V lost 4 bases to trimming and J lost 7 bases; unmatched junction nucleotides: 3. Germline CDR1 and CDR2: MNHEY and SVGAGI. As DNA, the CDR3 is TGTGCCAGCAGTTTAGCGGGACTGAATGAGCAGTTCTTC. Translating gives CASSLAGLNEQFF.